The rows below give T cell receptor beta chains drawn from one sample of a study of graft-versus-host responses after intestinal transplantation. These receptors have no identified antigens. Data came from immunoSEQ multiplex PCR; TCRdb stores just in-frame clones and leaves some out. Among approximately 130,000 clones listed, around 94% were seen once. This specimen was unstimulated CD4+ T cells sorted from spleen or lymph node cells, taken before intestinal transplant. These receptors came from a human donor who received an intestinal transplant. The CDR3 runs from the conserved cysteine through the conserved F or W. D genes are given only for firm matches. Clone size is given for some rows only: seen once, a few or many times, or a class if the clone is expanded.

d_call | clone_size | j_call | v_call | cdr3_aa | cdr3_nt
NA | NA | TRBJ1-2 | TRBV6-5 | CASSLYGLGGYTF | TGTGCCAGCAGTTTGTACGGGCTTGGTGGCTACACCTTC
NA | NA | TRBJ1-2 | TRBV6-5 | CASSPNSPRNYGYTF | TGTGCCAGCAGCCCAAACAGCCCGAGAAACTATGGCTACACCTTC
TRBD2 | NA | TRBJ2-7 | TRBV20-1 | CSVRGAYEQYF | TGCAGTGTTCGGGGGGCCTACGAGCAGTACTTC
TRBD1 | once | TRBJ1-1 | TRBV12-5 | CASGLAPTGGGGAFF | TGTGCTAGTGGTTTGGCACCGACAGGGGGCGGGGGGGCTTTCTTT
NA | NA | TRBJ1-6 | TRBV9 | CASSEGGGSPLHF | TGTGCCAGCAGCGAAGGAGGGGGATCACCCCTCCACTTT
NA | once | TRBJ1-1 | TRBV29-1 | CSVEAHRADTEAFF | TGCAGCGTTGAAGCACATCGGGCGGACACTGAAGCTTTCTTT
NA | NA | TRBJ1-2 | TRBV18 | CASSPRDPGRIDSANYGYTF | TGTGCCAGCTCCCCAAGGGATCCGGGACGGATCGATTCAGCTAACTATGGCTACACCTTC
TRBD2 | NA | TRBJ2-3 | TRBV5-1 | CASSFGGGRTDTQYF | TGCGCCAGCAGCTTCGGGGGGGGGCGTACAGATACGCAGTATTTT
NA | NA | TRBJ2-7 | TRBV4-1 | CASSQDRQPLREQYF | TGCGCCAGCAGCCAAGATCGGCAACCCCTACGCGAGCAGTACTTC
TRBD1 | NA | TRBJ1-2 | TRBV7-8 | CASSKQGPNYGYTF | TGTGCCAGCAGCAAACAGGGGCCCAACTATGGCTACACCTTC
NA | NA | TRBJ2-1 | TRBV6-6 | CASSYSRQSDNEQFF | TGTGCCAGCAGTTACTCGAGGCAAAGCGACAATGAGCAGTTCTTC
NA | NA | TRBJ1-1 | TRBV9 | CASSVVTGASEAFF | TGTGCCAGCAGCGTAGTTACGGGGGCTTCTGAAGCTTTCTTT